This T cell receptor beta chain was recorded in a study of cytomegalovirus exposure and HLA in healthy donors. Study-level results: The analysis excluded some indistinguishable V segments, including TRBV6-2 and TRBV6-3. Within an earlier analysis, most TCR beta V segments proved productive either about 87% or about 30% of the time.

This clone has only a few counts. Its antigen is as yet unknown. This sample also contains other DNA sequences that code for the same CDR3. Germline V gene sequence: CDR1 MNHEY, CDR2 SVGAGI. CDR3 size: 15 residues. After removal of 5 bases from V and 2 bases from J, the junction contained 4 bases not matched to a gene. The PCR used 60 Vbeta and 13 Jbeta primers. The assay was immunoSEQ multiplex PCR, and TCRdb's table has in-frame clones only and misses some. The sample lists more than 100,000 clones, around three quarters occurring once. This chain uses TRBV6-5 with TRBJ1-3, with 9 bases lining up with TRBD1. The clonotype originates from a man aged 40-55 years in good health and CMV-seronegative. Sequences were obtained from PBMCs. CDR3 DNA sequence: TGTGCCAGCAGTCCCCGGACAGGGGCTGGAAACACCATATATTTT. Amino acids: CASSPRTGAGNTIYF.